This is a list of T cell receptor beta chains from one sample in a study of cytomegalovirus exposure and HLA in healthy donors. Data came from immunoSEQ multiplex PCR; TCRdb stores just in-frame clones and leaves some out. This table has around 92,000 clones, about four fifths appearing once. Sequenced material: PBMCs. These receptors were taken from a female donor in good health and CMV-seropositive. Both conserved end residues are part of each CDR3. A D gene is named only where the DNA matches it firmly. Rows may omit the clone size; those that give it use once, few, many or a size class.

v_call	d_call	clone_size	j_call	cdr3_length	cdr3_aa	cdr3_nt
TRBV5-1	.	.	TRBJ1-1	15	CASSPRTGLNTEAFF	TGCGCCAGCAGCCCCAGAACGGGTTTGAACACTGAAGCTTTCTTT
TRBV29-1	.	.	TRBJ2-7	12	CSVGGISYEQYF	TGCAGCGTTGGAGGGATCTCCTACGAGCAGTACTTC
TRBV18	.	.	TRBJ1-5	15	CASSLGTKSNQPQHF	TGTGCCAGCTCCCTGGGGACAAAATCCAATCAGCCCCAGCATTTT
TRBV29-1	TRBD1	.	TRBJ1-2	12	CSVPGQTYGYTF	TGCAGCGTTCCGGGACAGACTTATGGCTACACCTTC
TRBV6-1	.	few	TRBJ2-5	11	CASSGEETQYF	TGTGCCAGCAGTGGAGAAGAGACCCAGTACTTC
TRBV11-2	TRBD1	.	TRBJ2-7	14	CAIDEGQGALEQYF	TGTGCCATCGACGAGGGGCAGGGGGCTCTCGAGCAGTACTTC
TRBV7-9	TRBD2	.	TRBJ2-5	17	CASSVLAGGPAMETQYF	TGTGCCAGCAGCGTCCTAGCGGGGGGCCCGGCTATGGAGACCCAGTACTTC
TRBV6-1	TRBD1	.	TRBJ2-7	15	CASSTSPGQDHQQYF	TGTGCCAGCAGTACCTCCCCGGGACAGGACCATCAGCAGTACTTC
TRBV6-4	.	.	TRBJ2-6	16	CASSDSTSSGANVLTF	TGTGCCAGCAGTGACTCGACTAGCTCTGGGGCCAACGTCCTGACTTTC
TRBV5-1	TRBD2	.	TRBJ2-7	19	CASSLKTSGRTGASYEQYF	TGCGCCAGCAGCTTGAAGACTAGCGGGCGGACAGGAGCATCCTACGAGCAGTACTTC
TRBV6-5	TRBD1	.	TRBJ1-2	13	CASSGQGLYGYTF	TGTGCCAGCAGTGGACAGGGGCTCTATGGCTACACCTTC
TRBV27	.	.	TRBJ2-7	13	CATSYSHSYEQYF	TGTGCCACCTCGTACTCCCACTCCTACGAGCAGTACTTC
TRBV6-5	.	.	TRBJ1-1	14	CASSVQRMNTEAFF	TGTGCCAGCAGTGTACAGAGAATGAACACTGAAGCTTTCTTT
TRBV9	.	.	TRBJ2-3	14	CASSGRGITDTQYF	TGTGCCAGCAGCGGGCGGGGAATCACAGATACGCAGTATTTT
TRBV29-1	TRBD1	.	TRBJ1-1	13	CSANRGMNTEAFF	TGCAGCGCAAACAGGGGAATGAACACTGAAGCTTTCTTT
TRBV2	TRBD2	.	TRBJ2-3	17	CASRLRSGRASTDTQYF	TGTGCCAGCAGATTAAGAAGCGGGAGGGCATCCACAGATACGCAGTATTTT
TRBV12-5	.	.	TRBJ1-1	16	CASGLTSTGMNTEAFF	TGTGCTAGTGGTTTGACCTCGACAGGCATGAACACTGAAGCTTTCTTT